The 21 T cell receptor beta chains in this list originate from one sample, sequenced in a study of early T cells in non-severe SARS-CoV-2 infection. TCRdb fed the 5' RACE reads into MiXCR, producing one record per CDR3 protein. The data contain 35,000 to 45,000 distinct CDR3 sequences, over 9% of them seen just once; the ten biggest clones take up roughly a sixth. The sample was whole blood. All receptors derive from an adult who was a healthcare worker with PCR-confirmed SARS-CoV-2 infection or an uninfected control (not recorded which).

The chain couples TRBV19 to TRBJ1-4; unclear D gene. The CDR3 totals 15 residues. Germline V CDR1 and CDR2: LNHDA, SQIVND (reference sequence). Trimming removed 8 bases at V and 6 bases at J, with 19 bases between. Here the CDR3 reads CASRTLDTGDEKLFF. The CDR3 bases are TGTGCCAGTCGAACCCTCGACACCGGGGATGAAAAACTGTTTTTT.

The rearrangement joins TRBV29-1 to TRBJ2-7, with D perhaps TRBD2 (5 bases). Looked up from germline, CDR1 is SQVTM and CDR2 is ANQGSEA. The CDR3 loop spans 13 amino acids. Trimming removed 5 bases from V and 0 bases from J, with 11 bases in between. The CDR3 region is CSVTGESSYEQYF. CDR3 sequence (DNA): TGCAGCGTTACCGGGGAGAGCTCCTACGAGCAGTACTTC.

The genes are TRBV13 and TRBJ2-3, with 7 positions matching TRBD1. The germline V gene encodes CDR1 PRHDT and CDR2 FYEKMQ (reference sequence). This CDR3 comprises 16 residues. Losses at the gene ends were 0 bases for V and 1 base for J; bases not matched to a gene: 4. CDR3 in DNA: TGTGCCAGCAGCTTAGGGCTGACAGGGCGCACAGATACGCAGTATTTT. Amino acid sequence: CASSLGLTGRTDTQYF.

This clonotype appeared many times. The chain carries TRBV4-2 and TRBJ2-1; D not certain. The CDR3 covers 14 residues. Deletions cut 0 bases from V and 5 bases from J, with 8 bases between. The germline CDR1 and CDR2 sequences are LGHNA and YNFKEQ. This CDR3 reads CASSQEPANNEQFF. The CDR3 coding sequence is TGTGCCAGCAGCCAAGAACCAGCCAACAATGAGCAGTTCTTC.

This clonotype was picked up one time. The chain has TRBV6-2 or TRBV6-3 and TRBJ2-5, with 10 bases that match TRBD2. V lost 0 bases, J lost 5 bases, and 18 bases stayed unmatched. The CDR3 is 20 residues long. Germline lookup yields CDR1 MNHEY and CDR2 SVGEGT. The CDR3 is CASSYSILWASGGLKETQYF. The CDR3 DNA sequence: TGTGCCAGCAGTTACTCCATCCTCTGGGCTAGCGGGGGACTTAAGGAGACCCAGTACTTC.

This clonotype was counted ten times or more. This sequence joins TRBV19 and TRBJ1-2, with a possible D match to TRBD1 (5 bases). Germline V gene sequence: CDR1 LNHDA, CDR2 SQIVND (reference sequence). Trimming cost V 5 bases and J 3 bases, with 25 bases left between them. The CDR3 extends over 18 amino acids. The CDR3: CASSRTTSVAGRDYGYTF. The CDR3 DNA follows: TGTGCCAGTAGTCGTACAACGTCGGTCGCAGGCAGGGACTATGGCTACACCTTC.

This clonotype has ten or more counts. The chain couples TRBV18 to TRBJ2-1; 9 bases are shared with TRBD2. Per germline, CDR1 KGHSH and CDR2 LQKENI. V shed 6 bases and J 0 bases; nucleotides not matched to a gene: 6. CDR3 size: 16 residues. CDR3 DNA sequence: TGTGCCAGCTCGGTGACTAGCGGAAACTCCTACAATGAGCAGTTCTTC. Its protein is CASSVTSGNSYNEQFF.

This clonotype has ten or more counts. The rearrangement uses TRBV6-2 or TRBV6-3 and TRBJ2-2; TRBD2 might be the D (5 bases). The germline gives CDR1 MNHEY, CDR2 SVGEGT. Trimming left V 4 bases short and J 3 bases short, with 12 bases between. CDR3 length: 15 residues. CDR3 residues: CASSSLPGYTGELFF. The DNA for the CDR3 is TGTGCCAGCAGTTCCCTCCCGGGGTACACCGGGGAGCTGTTTTTT.

This chain connects TRBV6-2 or TRBV6-3 to TRBJ2-1; D ambiguous. Germline V gives CDR1 MNHEY, CDR2 SVGEGT. Trimming left V 6 bases short and J 6 bases short, with 6 bases between. CDR3 length equals 11 residues. The CDR3 bases are TGTGCCAGCAGCAACACCAATGAGCAGTTCTTC. Its translation: CASSNTNEQFF.

This clonotype has ten or more counts. The gene calls are TRBV28 and TRBJ2-3; possibly TRBD2 for D (7 bases). The CDR3 has 15 amino acids. The germline V gene encodes CDR1 MDHEN and CDR2 SYDVKM. Trimming stripped 5 bases from V and 5 bases from J, with 17 bases between. CDR3 residues: CASSTVGGAKDTQYF. CDR3 coding DNA: TGTGCCAGCAGTACGGTGGGGGGGGCCAAAGATACGCAGTATTTT.

This clonotype appeared many times. The chain has TRBV19 and TRBJ1-6; D remains ambiguous. This CDR3 is 12 amino acids long. Trimming left V 7 bases short and J 9 bases short, with 10 bases between. CDR1 is LNHDA and CDR2 is SQIVND in the germline V gene (reference sequence). The CDR3 region has the DNA TGTGCCAGTAACGACGGTCGTTCACCCCTCCACTTT. Its translation is CASNDGRSPLHF.

The sample holds a few counts of this clonotype. CDR3 nucleotides: TGTGCCAGCAGCTTTTTGGGCCCATGGGGAAACACCATATATTTT. This gives the protein CASSFLGPWGNTIYF. The gene calls are TRBV7-2 and TRBJ1-3; no clear D. Trimming removed 3 bases from V and 4 bases from J, with 13 bases in between. Germline V gene sequence: CDR1 SGHTA, CDR2 FQGNSA. The CDR3 totals 15 residues.

In this sample, this clonotype turned up many times. The rearrangement uses TRBV5-6 and TRBJ2-2, with a weak D call TRBD2 (6 bases). The germline gives CDR1 SGHDT, CDR2 YYEEEE. The CDR3 extends over 14 amino acids. Trimming shortened V by 3 bases and J by 6 bases, and 12 bases separated the two germline ends. The CDR3 nucleotides read TGTGCCAGCAGCTCGCCCGGCGGGGCCGGGGAGCTGTTTTTT. It translates to CASSSPGGAGELFF.

This clonotype has a count of ten or more. The rearrangement links TRBV7-8 to TRBJ1-1, with D perhaps TRBD1 (5 bases). Germline loops: CDR1 SGHVS, CDR2 FQNEAQ. The CDR3 contains 13 residues. Between the trimmed V and J ends, which lost 1 base and 4 bases, there was a span of 7 bases. CDR3 protein: CASSLEGPTEAFF. The CDR3 DNA sequence: TGTGCCAGCAGCTTAGAGGGGCCCACTGAAGCTTTCTTT.

This clonotype was seen repeatedly, ten times or more. The V gene is TRBV5-6, the J gene TRBJ2-1, with D tentatively TRBD1 or TRBD2 (6 bases each). CDR3 length: 12 amino acids. Trimming cost V 3 bases and J 10 bases, with 11 bases left between them. Germline-derived CDR1 and CDR2 are SGHDT and YYEEEE. Written as DNA, the CDR3 is TGTGCCAGCAGCTATCGGGGGCAGGAGCAGTTCTTC. As protein: CASSYRGQEQFF.

This clonotype was counted ten times or more. The V and J genes are TRBV24-1 and TRBJ2-1; no definite D call. V dropped 1 base and J dropped 12 bases, with 9 bases sitting between them. The CDR3 runs 12 residues. CDR1 is KGHDR, CDR2 SFDVKD, per germline. In nucleotides, the CDR3 is TGTGCCACCAGTGATTTAATGCTTCGGCAGTTCTTC. Encoded protein: CATSDLMLRQFF.

This clonotype was observed at least ten times. At one end, the junction sequence differs from germline, possibly due to a read error. The rearrangement uses TRBV30 and TRBJ1-2, with D maybe TRBD1 (5 bases). Germline CDR1 is GTSNPN and CDR2 is SVGIG (reference sequence). This CDR3 contains 12 residues. The chain's CDR3 is CAWSPSPTAPYF. The CDR3 DNA follows: TGTGCCTGGAGTCCATCCCCGACAGCGCCGTACTTC.

This chain uses TRBV29-1 with TRBJ2-1; D may be TRBD2 (6 bases). The CDR3 has 16 amino acids. Trimming removed 0 bases at V and 5 bases at J, with 17 bases between. Germline V gives CDR1 SQVTM, CDR2 ANQGSEA. CDR3 bases: TGCAGCGTTGAAGATTCGAAAGGGCGGGGAGACAATGAGCAGTTCTTC. Its translation: CSVEDSKGRGDNEQFF.

This chain links TRBV6-1 with TRBJ2-3, with D possibly being TRBD2 (5 bases). Trimming shortened V by 4 bases and J by 4 bases, and 15 bases separated the two germline ends. Germline V gene lookup returns CDR1 MNHNS and CDR2 SASEGT. The CDR3 is 15 amino acids. CDR3 coding DNA: TGTGCCAGCAGTGGGGAGAGGCTTGGGGCAGATACGCAGTATTTT. Translating it yields CASSGERLGADTQYF.

This clonotype was observed many times. This chain links TRBV29-1 with TRBJ2-3; 8 bases fit TRBD2. After removal of 6 bases from V and 2 bases from J, the junction contained 4 bases not matched to a gene. The CDR3 extends over 13 amino acids. CDR1 is SQVTM and CDR2 is ANQGSEA in the germline V gene. The CDR3 region is CSVREENTDTQYF. As DNA, the CDR3 is TGCAGCGTGCGGGAGGAAAACACAGATACGCAGTATTTT.

This clonotype was counted only a few times. The chain employs TRBV7-2 and TRBJ2-5; TRBD1 is a possible D gene (6 bases). Germline CDR1 reads SGHTA; CDR2 reads FQGNSA. The CDR3 covers 14 residues. V was cut by 5 bases and J by 3 bases, with 13 bases left in between. The CDR3 reads CASSPFGQKETQYF. The CDR3 coding sequence is TGTGCCAGCAGCCCCTTCGGACAGAAAGAGACCCAGTACTTC.